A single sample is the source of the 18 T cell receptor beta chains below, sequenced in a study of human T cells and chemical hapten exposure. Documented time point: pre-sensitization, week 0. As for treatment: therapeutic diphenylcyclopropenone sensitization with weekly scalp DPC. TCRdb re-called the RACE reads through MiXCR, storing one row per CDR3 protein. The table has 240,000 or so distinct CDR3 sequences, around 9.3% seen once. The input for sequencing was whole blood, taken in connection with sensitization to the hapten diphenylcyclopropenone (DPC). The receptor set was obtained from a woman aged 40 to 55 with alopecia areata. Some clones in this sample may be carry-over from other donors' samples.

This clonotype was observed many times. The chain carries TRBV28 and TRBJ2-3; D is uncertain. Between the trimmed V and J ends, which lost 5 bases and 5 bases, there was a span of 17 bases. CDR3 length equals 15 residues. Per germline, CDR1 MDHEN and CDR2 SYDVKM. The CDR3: CASSRDIGAGDTQYF. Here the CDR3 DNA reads TGTGCCAGCAGTCGTGATATCGGAGCAGGAGATACGCAGTATTTT.

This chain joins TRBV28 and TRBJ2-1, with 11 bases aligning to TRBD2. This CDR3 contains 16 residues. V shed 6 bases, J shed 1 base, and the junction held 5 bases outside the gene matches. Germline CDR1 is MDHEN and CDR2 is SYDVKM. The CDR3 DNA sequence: TGTGCCAGCAGCTCTGGGACTAGCGGTTCCTACAATGAGCAGTTCTTC. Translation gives CASSSGTSGSYNEQFF.

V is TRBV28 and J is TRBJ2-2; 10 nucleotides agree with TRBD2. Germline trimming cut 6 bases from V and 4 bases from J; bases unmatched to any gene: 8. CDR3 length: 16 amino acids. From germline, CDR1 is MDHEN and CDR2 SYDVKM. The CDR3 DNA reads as TGTGCCAGCAGCCCAGCCAGCGGGAGGGCCACCGGGGAGCTGTTTTTT. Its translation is CASSPASGRATGELFF.

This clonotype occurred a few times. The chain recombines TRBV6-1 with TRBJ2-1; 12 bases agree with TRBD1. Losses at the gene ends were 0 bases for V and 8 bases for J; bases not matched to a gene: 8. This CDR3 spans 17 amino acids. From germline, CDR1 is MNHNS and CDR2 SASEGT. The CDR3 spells CASSEALRDRGPDEQFF. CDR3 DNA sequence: TGTGCCAGCAGTGAAGCGCTACGGGACAGGGGGCCCGATGAGCAGTTCTTC.

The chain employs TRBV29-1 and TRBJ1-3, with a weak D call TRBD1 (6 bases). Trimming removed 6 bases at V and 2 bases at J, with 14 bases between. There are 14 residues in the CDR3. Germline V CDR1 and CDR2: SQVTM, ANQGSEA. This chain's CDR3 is CSVQPGAAGNTIYF. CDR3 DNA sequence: TGCAGCGTGCAGCCGGGGGCGGCTGGAAACACCATATATTTT.

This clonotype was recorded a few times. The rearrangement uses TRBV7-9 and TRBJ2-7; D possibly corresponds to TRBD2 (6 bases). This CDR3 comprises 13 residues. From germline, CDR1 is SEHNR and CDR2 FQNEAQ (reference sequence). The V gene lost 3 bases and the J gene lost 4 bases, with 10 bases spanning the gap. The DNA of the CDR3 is TGTGCCAGCAGCTTCGGTGCGGGATACGAGCAGTACTTC. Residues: CASSFGAGYEQYF.

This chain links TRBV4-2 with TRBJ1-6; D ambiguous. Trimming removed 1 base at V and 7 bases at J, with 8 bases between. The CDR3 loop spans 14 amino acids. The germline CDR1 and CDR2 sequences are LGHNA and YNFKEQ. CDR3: CASSQAQGNSPLHF. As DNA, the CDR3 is TGTGCCAGCAGCCAAGCTCAAGGGAATTCACCCCTCCACTTT.

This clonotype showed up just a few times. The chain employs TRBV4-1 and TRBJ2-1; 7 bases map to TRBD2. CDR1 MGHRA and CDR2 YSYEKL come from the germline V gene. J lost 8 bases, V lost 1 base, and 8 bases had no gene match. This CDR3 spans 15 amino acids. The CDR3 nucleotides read TGCGCCAGCAGCCAAGGCGGGAGAGAAAACGATGAGCAGTTCTTC. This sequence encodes CASSQGGRENDEQFF.

The CDR3 DNA reads TGCAGTGCACCTAGGACAGACCGGGGCACAGATACGCAGTATTTT. It yields the protein CSAPRTDRGTDTQYF. The V gene is TRBV20-1, the J gene TRBJ2-3, with a tentative D call TRBD1 (6 bases). The V gene's germline CDR1 is DFQATT and CDR2 SNEGSKA (reference sequence). The CDR3 covers 15 residues. Trimming removed 6 bases from V and 1 base from J, with 17 bases in between.

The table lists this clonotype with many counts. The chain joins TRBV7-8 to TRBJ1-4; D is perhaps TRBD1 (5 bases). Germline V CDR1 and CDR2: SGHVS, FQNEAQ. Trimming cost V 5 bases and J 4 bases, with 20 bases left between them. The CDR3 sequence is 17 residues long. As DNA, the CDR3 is TGTGCCAGCAGCCTCTGGGACTTTTCCGAAGATAATGAAAAACTGTTTTTT. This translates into CASSLWDFSEDNEKLFF.

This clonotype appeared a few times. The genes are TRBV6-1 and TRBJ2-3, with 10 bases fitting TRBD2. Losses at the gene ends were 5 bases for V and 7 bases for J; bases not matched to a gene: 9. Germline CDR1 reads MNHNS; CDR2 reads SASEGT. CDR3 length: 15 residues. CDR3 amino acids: CASSPSPSGGNTQYF. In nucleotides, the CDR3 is TGTGCCAGCAGTCCCTCCCCTAGCGGGGGTAATACGCAGTATTTT.

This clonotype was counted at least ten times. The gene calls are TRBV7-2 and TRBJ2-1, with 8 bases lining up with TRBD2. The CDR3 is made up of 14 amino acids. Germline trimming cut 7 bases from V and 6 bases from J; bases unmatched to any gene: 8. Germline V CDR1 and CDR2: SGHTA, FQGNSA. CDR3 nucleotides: TGTGCCAGCAACCAGCGGCGGGAGGCCAATGAGCAGTTCTTC. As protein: CASNQRREANEQFF.

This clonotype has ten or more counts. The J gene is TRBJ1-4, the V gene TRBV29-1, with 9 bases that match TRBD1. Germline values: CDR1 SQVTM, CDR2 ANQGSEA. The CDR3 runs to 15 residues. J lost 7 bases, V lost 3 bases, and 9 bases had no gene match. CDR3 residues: CSVELLQGAGEKLFF. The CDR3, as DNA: TGCAGCGTTGAGTTGTTACAGGGGGCCGGTGAAAAACTGTTTTTT.

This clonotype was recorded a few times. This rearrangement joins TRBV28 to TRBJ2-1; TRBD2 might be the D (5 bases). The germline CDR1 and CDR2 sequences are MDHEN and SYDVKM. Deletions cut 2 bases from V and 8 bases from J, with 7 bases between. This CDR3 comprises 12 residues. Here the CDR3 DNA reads TGTGCCAGCAGTTTAAACGGGGATGAGCAGTTCTTC. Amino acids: CASSLNGDEQFF. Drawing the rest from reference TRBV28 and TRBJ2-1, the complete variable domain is DVKVTQSSRYLVKRTGEKVFLECVQDMDHENMFWYRQDPGLGLRLIYFSYDVKMKEKGDIPEGYSVSREKKERFSLILESASTNQTSMYLCASSLNGDEQFFGPGTRLTVL.

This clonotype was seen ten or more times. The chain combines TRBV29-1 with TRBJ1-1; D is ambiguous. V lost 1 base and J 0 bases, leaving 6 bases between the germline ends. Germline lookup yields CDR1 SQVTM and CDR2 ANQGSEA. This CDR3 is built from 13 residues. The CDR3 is CSVEGQVNTEAFF. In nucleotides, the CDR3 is TGCAGCGTTGAAGGGCAGGTGAACACTGAAGCTTTCTTT.

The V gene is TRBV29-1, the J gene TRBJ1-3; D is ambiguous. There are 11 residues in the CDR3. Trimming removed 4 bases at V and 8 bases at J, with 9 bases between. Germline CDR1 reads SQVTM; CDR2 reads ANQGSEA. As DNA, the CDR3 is TGCAGCGTTGGGACGCGGGACACCATATATTTT. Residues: CSVGTRDTIYF.

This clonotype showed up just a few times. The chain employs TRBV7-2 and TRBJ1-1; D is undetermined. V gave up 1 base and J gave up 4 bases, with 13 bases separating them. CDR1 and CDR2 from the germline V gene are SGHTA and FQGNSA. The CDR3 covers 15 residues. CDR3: CASSLGRVLATEAFF. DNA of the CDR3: TGTGCCAGCAGCTTAGGTCGGGTTTTGGCCACTGAAGCTTTCTTT.

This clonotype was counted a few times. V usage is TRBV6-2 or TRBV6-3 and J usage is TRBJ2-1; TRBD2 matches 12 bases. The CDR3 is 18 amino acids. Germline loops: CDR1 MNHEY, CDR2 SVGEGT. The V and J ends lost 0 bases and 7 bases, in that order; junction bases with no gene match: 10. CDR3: CASSYSLAGGRSRNEQFF. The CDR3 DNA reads TGTGCCAGCAGTTACTCGCTAGCGGGAGGGAGATCGAGGAATGAGCAGTTCTTC.